This entry features one T cell receptor (beta chain) sequence. This record belongs to a study of shared clonotypes between healthy human individuals. The CDR3 has 14 residues. V dropped 10 bases and J dropped 3; count of bases not matched to a gene: 9. Looked up from germline, CDR1 is SNHLY and CDR2 is FYNNEI. Using immunoSEQ multiplex PCR, the repertoire was profiled, and TCRdb retains in-frame clones only, with some absent. The sample gives about 1,900,000 clones, about 94% of which show up once; approximately 1% is in the top ten. The naive CD8 population came from CD45RO-negative cells selected for CCR7, without terminally differentiated effector memory CD45RA+ cells.

The sequenced sample was naive CD8+ T cells sorted from blood. The origin of this receptor is a young man in good health. V and J are TRBV2 and TRBJ1-1, with 9 bases lining up with TRBD1. The CDR3 DNA reads TGTGCCAACACAGGGGGCTCACCATACACTGAAGCTTTCTTT. It yields the protein CANTGGSPYTEAFF.